This entry describes one TCR beta chain. The sample belongs to a study of shared clonotypes between healthy human individuals. It was CD45RO-negative cells, positively selected for CCR7, that made up naive CD8 cells, with terminally differentiated effector memory CD45RA+ cells excluded. The data were produced by immunoSEQ multiplex PCR, yet TCRdb's version contains in-frame clones alone and is incomplete. The sample carries a few million clones, about 94% recorded once. Germline trimming cut 6 bases from V and 5 bases from J; bases unmatched to any gene: 10. Germline V lookup: CDR1 MNHEY, CDR2 SMNVEV (reference sequence). The CDR3 is made up of 15 amino acids.

The clonotype was recovered from a man younger than 30 in good health. Some clones in this sample may be carry-over from other donors' samples. The sequenced sample was naive CD8+ T cells from PBMCs. The chain couples TRBV27 to TRBJ1-1, with TRBD1 identical over 9 bases. CDR3 nucleotides: TGTGCCAGCAGCCAGGACAGGGGAGGGCTTACTGAAGCTTTCTTT. Protein product: CASSQDRGGLTEAFF.